This T cell receptor (beta chain) was recovered during a study of blood T cell repertoires in COVID-19. CDR1 is KGHSH, CDR2 LQKENI, per germline. V was pared by 6 bases and J by 5 bases, with 14 bases between. This CDR3 is built from 13 residues. Sequenced by immunoSEQ multiplex PCR; TCRdb stores in-frame clones only, minus some. The sample contains about 400,000 clones, roughly 87% of which appear only once. Sequencing was carried out using PBMCs or T cells enriched from blood (not recorded which). The rearrangement links TRBV18 to TRBJ2-7; D not certain. The sequence came from a young woman with acute COVID-19. CDR3 DNA: TGTGCCAGCTCTCTAGAAGACTCAGACGAGCAGTACTTC. Translating gives CASSLEDSDEQYF. The complete variable domain, with remaining parts taken from reference TRBV18 and TRBJ2-7, reads NAGVMQNPRHLVRRRGQEARLRCSPMKGHSHVYWYRQLPEEGLKFMVYLQKENIIDESGMPKERFSAEFPKEGPSILRIQQVVRGDSAAYFCASSLEDSDEQYFGPGTRLTVT.